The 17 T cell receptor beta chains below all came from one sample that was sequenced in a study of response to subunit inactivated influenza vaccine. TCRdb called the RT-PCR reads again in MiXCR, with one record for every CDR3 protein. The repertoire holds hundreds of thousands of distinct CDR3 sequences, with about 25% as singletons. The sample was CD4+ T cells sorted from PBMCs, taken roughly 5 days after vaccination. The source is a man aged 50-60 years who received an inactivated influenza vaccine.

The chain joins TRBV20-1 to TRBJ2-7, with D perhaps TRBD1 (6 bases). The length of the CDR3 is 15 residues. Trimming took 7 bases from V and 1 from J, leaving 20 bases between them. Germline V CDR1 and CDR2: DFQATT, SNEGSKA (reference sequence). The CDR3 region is CSGVGGTTTSYEQYF. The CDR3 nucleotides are TGCAGTGGAGTTGGGGGCACAACGACTTCCTACGAGCAGTACTTC.

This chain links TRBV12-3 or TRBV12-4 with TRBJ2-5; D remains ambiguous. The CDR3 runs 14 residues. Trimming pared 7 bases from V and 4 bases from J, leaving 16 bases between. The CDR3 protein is CASTPFMVGETQYF. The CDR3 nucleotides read TGTGCCAGCACCCCCTTTATGGTGGGAGAGACCCAGTACTTC.

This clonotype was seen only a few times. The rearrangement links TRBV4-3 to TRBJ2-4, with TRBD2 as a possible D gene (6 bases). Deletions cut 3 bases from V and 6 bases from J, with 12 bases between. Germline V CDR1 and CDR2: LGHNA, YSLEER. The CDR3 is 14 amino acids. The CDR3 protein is CASSQEGRSNIQYF. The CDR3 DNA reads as TGCGCCAGCAGCCAGGAGGGTCGATCAAACATTCAGTACTTC.

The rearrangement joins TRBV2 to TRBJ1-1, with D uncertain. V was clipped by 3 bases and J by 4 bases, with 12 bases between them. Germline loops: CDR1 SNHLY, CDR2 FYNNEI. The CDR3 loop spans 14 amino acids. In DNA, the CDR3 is TGTGCCAGCAGTGAGGACTCCGTCGGCACTGAAGCTTTCTTT. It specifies CASSEDSVGTEAFF.

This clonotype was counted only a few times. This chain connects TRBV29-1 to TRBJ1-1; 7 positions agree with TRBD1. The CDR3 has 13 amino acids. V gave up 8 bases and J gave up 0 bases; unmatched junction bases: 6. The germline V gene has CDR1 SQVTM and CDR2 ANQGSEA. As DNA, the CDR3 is TGCAGCACAATGGGACAGCTGAACACTGAAGCTTTCTTT. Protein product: CSTMGQLNTEAFF.

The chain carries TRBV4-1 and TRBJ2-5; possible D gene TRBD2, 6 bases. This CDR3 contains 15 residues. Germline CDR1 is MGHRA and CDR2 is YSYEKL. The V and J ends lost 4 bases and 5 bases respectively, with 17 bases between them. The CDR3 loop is CASSRPGRGVETQYF. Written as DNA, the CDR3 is TGCGCCAGCAGCCGACCGGGGCGGGGAGTGGAGACCCAGTACTTC.

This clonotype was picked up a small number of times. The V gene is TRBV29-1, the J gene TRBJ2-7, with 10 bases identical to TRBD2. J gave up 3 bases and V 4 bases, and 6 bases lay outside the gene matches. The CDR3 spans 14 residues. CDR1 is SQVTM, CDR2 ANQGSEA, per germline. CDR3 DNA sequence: TGCAGCGTTGGAGGCCTAGCGGGGGTCTACGAGCAGTACTTC. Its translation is CSVGGLAGVYEQYF.

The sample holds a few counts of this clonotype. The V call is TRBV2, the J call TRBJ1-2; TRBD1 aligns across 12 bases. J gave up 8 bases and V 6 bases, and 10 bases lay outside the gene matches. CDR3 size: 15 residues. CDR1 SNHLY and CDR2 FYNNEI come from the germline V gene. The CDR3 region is CASSPPGQGAGGYTF. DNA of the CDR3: TGTGCCAGCAGCCCACCGGGACAGGGGGCGGGGGGCTACACCTTC.

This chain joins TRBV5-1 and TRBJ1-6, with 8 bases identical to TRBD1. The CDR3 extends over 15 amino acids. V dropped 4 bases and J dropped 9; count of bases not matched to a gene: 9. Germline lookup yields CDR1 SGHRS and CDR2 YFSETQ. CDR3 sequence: CASSTGQGQVSPLHF. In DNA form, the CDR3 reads TGCGCCAGCAGCACCGGACAGGGACAAGTTTCACCCCTCCACTTT.

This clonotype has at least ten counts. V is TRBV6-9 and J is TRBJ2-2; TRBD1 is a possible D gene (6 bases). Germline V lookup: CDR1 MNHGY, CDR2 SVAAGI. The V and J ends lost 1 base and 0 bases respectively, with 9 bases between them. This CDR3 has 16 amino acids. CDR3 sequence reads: CASSYWPGANTGELFF. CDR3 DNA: TGTGCCAGCAGTTATTGGCCAGGGGCGAACACCGGGGAGCTGTTTTTT.

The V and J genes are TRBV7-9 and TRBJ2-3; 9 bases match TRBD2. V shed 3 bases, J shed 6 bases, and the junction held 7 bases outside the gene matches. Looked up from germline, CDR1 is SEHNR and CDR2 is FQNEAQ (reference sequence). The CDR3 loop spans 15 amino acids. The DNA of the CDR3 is TGTGCCAGCAGCTTGCGGGGGGGTGTAGCCGATACGCAGTATTTT. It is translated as CASSLRGGVADTQYF.

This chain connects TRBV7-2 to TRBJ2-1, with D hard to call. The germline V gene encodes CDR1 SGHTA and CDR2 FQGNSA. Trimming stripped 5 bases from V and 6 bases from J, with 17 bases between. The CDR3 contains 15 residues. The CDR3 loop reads CASSQTGLNGNEQFF. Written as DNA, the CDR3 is TGTGCCAGCAGCCAAACCGGGCTTAATGGCAATGAGCAGTTCTTC.

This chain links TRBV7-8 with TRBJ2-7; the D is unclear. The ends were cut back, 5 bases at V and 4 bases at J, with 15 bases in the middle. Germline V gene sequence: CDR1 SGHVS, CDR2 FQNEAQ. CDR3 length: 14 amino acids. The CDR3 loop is CASSPRLLAYEQYF. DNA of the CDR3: TGTGCCAGCAGCCCGCGGCTGCTCGCGTACGAGCAGTACTTC.

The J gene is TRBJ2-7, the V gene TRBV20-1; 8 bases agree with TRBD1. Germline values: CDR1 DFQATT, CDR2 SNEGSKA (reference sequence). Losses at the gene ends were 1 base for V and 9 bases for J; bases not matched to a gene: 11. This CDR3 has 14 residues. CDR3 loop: CSARAGQGNFGQYF. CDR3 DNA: TGCAGTGCTAGAGCAGGACAGGGAAACTTCGGGCAGTACTTC.

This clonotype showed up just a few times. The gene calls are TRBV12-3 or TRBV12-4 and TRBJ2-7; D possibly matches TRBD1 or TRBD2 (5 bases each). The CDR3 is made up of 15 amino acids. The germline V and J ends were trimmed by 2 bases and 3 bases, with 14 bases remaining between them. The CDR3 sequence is CASSLSGSGSYEQYF. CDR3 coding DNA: TGTGCCAGCAGTTTATCAGGGTCGGGGAGCTACGAGCAGTACTTC.

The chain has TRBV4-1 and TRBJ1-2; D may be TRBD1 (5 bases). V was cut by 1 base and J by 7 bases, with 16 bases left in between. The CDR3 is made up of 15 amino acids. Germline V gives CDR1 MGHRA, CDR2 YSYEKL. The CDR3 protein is CASSQVGLRSGGYTF. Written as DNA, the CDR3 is TGCGCCAGCAGCCAAGTGGGACTCCGATCGGGTGGCTACACCTTC.

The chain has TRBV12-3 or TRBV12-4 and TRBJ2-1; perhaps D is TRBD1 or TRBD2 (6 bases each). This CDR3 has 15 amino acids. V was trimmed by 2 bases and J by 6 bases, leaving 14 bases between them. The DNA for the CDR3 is TGTGCCAGCAGTTTATGGGGGGCGGTCGGCAATGAGCAGTTCTTC. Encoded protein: CASSLWGAVGNEQFF.